The clone carrying this T cell receptor beta chain was seen only a few times. The antigen remains undetermined. This entry comes from a study of blood T cells in healthy people across ages. For the second PCR, which ran for roughly 6 to 12 cycles, a sample-barcoded 5' primer and a J-beta primer mix were used. TCRdb processed the 5' RACE reads anew with MiXCR; each CDR3 protein has one entry. This sample has roughly 930,000 distinct CDR3 sequences, with around 46% found just once. Germline CDR1 and CDR2: SGHDN and FVKESK. V shed 1 base and J shed 3 bases, with 9 bases lying between them. The length of the CDR3 is 15 residues. Overall study results and limits: Without sorted subsets, naive and antigen-experienced compartments could not be conclusively compared.

The sequencing sample was made of blood. This chain links TRBV14 with TRBJ2-2; D gene ambiguous. The TCR originated in a man aged 25-45 years in good health. The CDR3 is CASSQANTYTGELFF. In DNA, the CDR3 is TGTGCCAGCAGCCAAGCTAACACCTACACCGGGGAGCTGTTTTTT. The whole variable domain, remainder taken from reference TRBV14 and TRBJ2-2, is EAGVTQFPSHSVIEKGQTVTLRCDPISGHDNLYWYRRVMGKEIKFLLHFVKESKQDESGMPNNRFLAERTGGTYSTLKVQPAELEDSGVYFCASSQANTYTGELFFGEGSRLTVL.